The rows below give T cell receptor beta chains drawn from one sample of a study of tumor-infiltrating lymphocytes in glioblastoma multiforme. TCRdb reprocessed the multiplex PCR reads with MiXCR, giving one entry per CDR3 protein. The repertoire has 15,000 to 20,000 distinct CDR3 sequences, 65% to 80% of them found once; the top ten carry about 20%. The source material was peripheral blood. The receptor source for this set is a male donor with glioblastoma. The CDR3 runs from the conserved cysteine through the conserved F or W. A D gene is named only where the DNA matches it firmly. A row's size may be missing; if present it is once, few, many or a size class.

>TRBJ2-7|TRBV11-2|TRBD1|NA
TGTGCCAGCAACAACAGGGGAGACCGCGAGCAGTACTTC
CASNNRGDREQYF
>TRBJ2-2|TRBV4-3|NA|NA
TGCGCCAGCAGCCAACTCCGCGTAGGGCAGGGAAACACCGGGGAGCTGTTTTTT
CASSQLRVGQGNTGELFF
>TRBJ2-7|TRBV7-3|NA|NA
TGTGCCAGCTGCCCCCAGGAGGGGACTTACGAGCAGTACTTC
CASCPQEGTYEQYF
>TRBJ2-2|TRBV11-1|TRBD2|NA
TGTGCCAGCAGCCCTATAGCGGGACCGAACACCGGGGAGCTGTTTTTT
CASSPIAGPNTGELFF
>TRBJ2-2|TRBV20-1|NA|many
TGCAGTGCTTCCAGGGCCGGCGGGGAGCTGTTTTTT
CSASRAGGELFF
>TRBJ2-7|TRBV11-2|TRBD2|NA
TGTGCCAGCAGCACCCGGTGGGGACGACTAGCGGGGGGGGAGCAGTACTTC
CASSTRWGRLAGGEQYF
>TRBJ2-7|TRBV11-1|TRBD1|many
TGTGCCAGCAGCTTCGGGACAGACTATTCCTACGAGCAGTACTTC
CASSFGTDYSYEQYF
>TRBJ2-1|TRBV30|TRBD2|once
TGTGCCTGGAGGTGGGAGGGGACCTACAATGAGCAGTTCTTC
CAWRWEGTYNEQFF
>TRBJ1-1|TRBV6-5|TRBD1|NA
TGTGCCAGCAGCCCCGACAGGGGGCCTGAAGCTTTCTTT
CASSPDRGPEAFF
>TRBJ2-3|TRBV6-5|NA|NA
TGTGCCAGCAGTTACTCGCAGGGGGGGGATACGCAGTATTTT
CASSYSQGGDTQYF
>TRBJ2-5|TRBV20-1|NA|NA
TGCAGTGCACTGACAGGGGGCGCAGCGGGAGGGGTTGAGACCCAGTACTTT
CSALTGGAAGGVETQYF
>TRBJ2-7|TRBV6-2/TRBV6-3|TRBD2|NA
TGTGCCAGCAGTTACGTCGGGGGGGCCTACGAGCAGTACTTC
CASSYVGGAYEQYF
>TRBJ2-1|TRBV30|TRBD2|NA
TGTGCCTGGAGTTTGTCTAGCGGGACCCCATTCCTCTCCTACAATGAGCAGTTCTTC
CAWSLSSGTPFLSYNEQFF
>TRBJ2-5|TRBV2|NA|NA
TGTGCCAGCAGTGATTCGGAGGGAGAAGAGACCCAGTACTTC
CASSDSEGEETQYF
>TRBJ2-3|TRBV28|NA|NA
TGTGTCAGCAGCCCGGGGTCTTTGGATACGCAGTATTTT
CVSSPGSLDTQYF
>TRBJ1-3|TRBV4-1|NA|NA
TGCGCCAGCAGCCAAGCCAACAGCGCTGGAAACACCATATATTTT
CASSQANSAGNTIYF
>TRBJ2-5|TRBV11-2|NA|NA
TGTGCCAGCAGGACGAGGATGACGGAGACCCAGTACTTC
CASRTRMTETQYF
>TRBJ2-1|TRBV28|NA|NA
TGTGCCAGCAGTTTATTAGTGGTAAGCAGCTCCTACAATGAGGAATTCTTC
CASSLLVVSSSYNEEFF
>TRBJ2-1|TRBV6-1|NA|NA
TGTGCCGGCAGTGAAGAAGTCTTAGCATACAATGAGCAGTTCTTC
CAGSEEVLAYNEQFF
>TRBJ2-7|TRBV20-1|NA|many
TGCAGTGCTAGAGAAGGGACTTCGGAGGGTTACGAGCAGTACTTC
CSAREGTSEGYEQYF
>TRBJ1-3|TRBV10-3|NA|NA
TGTGCCACCACGAGGGCCGGTAGCTCTGGAAACACCATATATTTT
CATTRAGSSGNTIYF
>TRBJ2-3|TRBV7-9|NA|NA
TGTGCCAGCAGCTTACAACAAGGCACAGATACGCAGTATTTT
CASSLQQGTDTQYF
>TRBJ2-1|TRBV2|TRBD2|NA
TGTGCCAGCCTTCGGACTAGCGGTGCCAATGAGCAGTTCTTC
CASLRTSGANEQFF
>TRBJ2-2|TRBV29-1|NA|NA
TGCAGTGTTGAAGGGGCTCAGGGGATCACCGGGGAGCCGTTTTTT
CSVEGAQGITGEPFF
>TRBJ2-3|TRBV11-3|TRBD2|NA
TGTGCCAGCAGCCGTGGAGTAGCGGGAGGAGCAGATACGCAGTATTTT
CASSRGVAGGADTQYF
>TRBJ2-1|TRBV10-3|TRBD2|many
TGTGCCATCAGTGCGACTAGCGGGAGTAGCGATGAGCAGTTCTTC
CAISATSGSSDEQFF
>TRBJ2-5|TRBV4-2|TRBD1|NA
TGTGCCAGCAGCCAAGAGGGGGGGGACAGGGAAACCCAGTACTTC
CASSQEGGDRETQYF
>TRBJ2-6|TRBV4-3|TRBD1|NA
TGCGCCAGCAGCCAAGCGACGACAGGGGCAGGGGCCAACGTCCTGACTTTC
CASSQATTGAGANVLTF
>TRBJ2-2|TRBV11-2|NA|NA
TGTGCCAGCAGCTTACAGATAATCACCGTGGGGCCGTTTTTT
CASSLQIITVGPFF
>TRBJ1-5|TRBV6-1|TRBD1|NA
TGTACCGGCAGTTCGACAGGGTCCAATCAGCCCCAGCATTTT
CTGSSTGSNQPQHF
>TRBJ2-7|TRBV20-1|NA|NA
TGCAGTGCTAGTTCAGATGCCTACGAGCAGTACTTC
CSASSDAYEQYF
>TRBJ2-1|TRBV11-2|TRBD2|large
TGTGCCAGCAGCTTAGTAGGTAGCGGGAGGAGGCAGTTCTTC
CASSLVGSGRRQFF
>TRBJ1-3|TRBV5-4|NA|many
TGTGCCAGCAGCTTGGCGGGCTCTGGAAACACCATATATTTT
CASSLAGSGNTIYF
>TRBJ1-6|TRBV11-1|NA|NA
TGTGCCAGCAGCCGGGCCTCGCAGGACTCACCCCTCCACTTT
CASSRASQDSPLHF
>TRBJ2-1|TRBV6-6|TRBD2|NA
TGTGCCAGCAGTCTCCGGTCGACTAGCGATTACAATGAGCAGTTCTTC
CASSLRSTSDYNEQFF
>TRBJ2-3|TRBV11-2|NA|NA
TGTGCCAGCAGCACTCTAGCTGGGGACGATATGCAGTATTTT
CASSTLAGDDMQYF
>TRBJ1-2|TRBV5-1|NA|many
TGCGCCAGCAGCACCAGGTCAGGGCCTAACTATGGCTACACCTTC
CASSTRSGPNYGYTF
>TRBJ2-7|TRBV6-1|TRBD2|NA
TGTGCCAGCAGTGCTGAGACTAGCGGGAGTTACGAGCAGTACTTC
CASSAETSGSYEQYF
>TRBJ2-7|TRBV2|TRBD2|NA
TGTGCCAGCAGTGGGGCGGGGGTATCGGCCTCTTGGGAGCAGTACTTC
CASSGAGVSASWEQYF
>TRBJ2-5|TRBV11-3|NA|NA
TGTGTCAGCAGAAAACGACTAGGTGGGACCCAGCACTTC
CVSRKRLGGTQHF
>TRBJ2-1|TRBV29-1|TRBD2|NA
TGCGGCGTTCGTAGCGGGATCTCCTACAACGAGCAGTTCTTC
CGVRSGISYNEQFF
>TRBJ1-1|TRBV6-5|NA|NA
TGTGCCAGCAGTTACGAGGGAAACACTGAAGCTTTCTTT
CASSYEGNTEAFF
>TRBJ2-3|TRBV11-1|NA|NA
TGCGCCAGCAGCTTAACCAGCGCCCCCACAGATACGCAGTATTTT
CASSLTSAPTDTQYF